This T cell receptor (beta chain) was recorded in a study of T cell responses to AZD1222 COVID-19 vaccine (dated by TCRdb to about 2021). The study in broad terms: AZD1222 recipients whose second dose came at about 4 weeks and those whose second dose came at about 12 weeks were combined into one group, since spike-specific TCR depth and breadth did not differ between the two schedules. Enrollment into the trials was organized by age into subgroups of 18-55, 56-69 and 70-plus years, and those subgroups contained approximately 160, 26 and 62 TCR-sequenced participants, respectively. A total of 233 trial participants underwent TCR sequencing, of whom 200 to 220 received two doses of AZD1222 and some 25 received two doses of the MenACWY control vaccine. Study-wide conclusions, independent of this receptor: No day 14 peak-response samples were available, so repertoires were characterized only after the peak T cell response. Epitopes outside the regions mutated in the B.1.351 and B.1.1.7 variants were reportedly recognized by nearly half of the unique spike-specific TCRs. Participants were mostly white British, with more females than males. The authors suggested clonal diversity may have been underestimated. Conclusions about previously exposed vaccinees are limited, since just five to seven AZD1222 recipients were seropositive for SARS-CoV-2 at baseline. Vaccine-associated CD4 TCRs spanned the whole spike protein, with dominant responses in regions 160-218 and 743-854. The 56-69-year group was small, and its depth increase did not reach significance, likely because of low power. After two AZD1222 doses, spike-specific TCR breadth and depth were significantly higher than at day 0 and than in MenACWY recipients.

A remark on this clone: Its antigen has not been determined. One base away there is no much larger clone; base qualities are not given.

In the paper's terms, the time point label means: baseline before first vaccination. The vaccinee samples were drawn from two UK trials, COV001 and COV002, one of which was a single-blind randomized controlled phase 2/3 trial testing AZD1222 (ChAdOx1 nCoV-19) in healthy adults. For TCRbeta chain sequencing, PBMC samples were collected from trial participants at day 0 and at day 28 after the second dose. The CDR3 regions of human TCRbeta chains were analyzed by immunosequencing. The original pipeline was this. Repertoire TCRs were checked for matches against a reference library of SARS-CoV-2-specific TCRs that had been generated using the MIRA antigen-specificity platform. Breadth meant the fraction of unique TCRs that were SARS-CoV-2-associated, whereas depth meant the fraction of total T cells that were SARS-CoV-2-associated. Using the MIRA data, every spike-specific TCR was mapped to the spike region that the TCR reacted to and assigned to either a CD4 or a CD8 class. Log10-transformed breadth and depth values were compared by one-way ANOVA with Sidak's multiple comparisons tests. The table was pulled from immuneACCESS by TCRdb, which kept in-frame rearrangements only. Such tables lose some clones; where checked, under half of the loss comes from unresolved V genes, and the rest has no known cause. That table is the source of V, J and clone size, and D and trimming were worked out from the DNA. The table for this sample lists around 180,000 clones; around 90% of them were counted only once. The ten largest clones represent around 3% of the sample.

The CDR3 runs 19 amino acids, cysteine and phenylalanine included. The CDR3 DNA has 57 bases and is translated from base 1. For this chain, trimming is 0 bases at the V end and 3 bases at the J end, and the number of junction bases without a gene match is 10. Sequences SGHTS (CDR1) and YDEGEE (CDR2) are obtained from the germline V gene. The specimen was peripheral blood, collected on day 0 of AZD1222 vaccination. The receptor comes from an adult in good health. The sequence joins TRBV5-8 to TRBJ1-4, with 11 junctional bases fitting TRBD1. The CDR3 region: CASSLGGQGAWKANEKLFF. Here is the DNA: TGTGCCAGCAGCTTGGGTGGACAGGGGGCTTGGAAAGCTAATGAAAAACTGTTTTTT.